The clone carrying this T cell receptor (beta chain) showed up just once. This sample was included in a study of blood T cell repertoires in COVID-19. Looking at the study overall: COVID-19 samples, acute and convalescent, were from the United States, Italy and Spain. The analysed material was cDNA or gDNA that came from T cells, B-cell-depleted T cells, or PBMCs.

Using immunoSEQ multiplex PCR, the repertoire was profiled, and TCRdb retains in-frame clones only, with some absent. The table lists 350,000 to 400,000 clones, approximately 86% of them singletons. The V segment lost 3 bases and the J segment 8 bases; nucleotides outside the gene matches: 8. Germline V CDR1 and CDR2: LNHDA, SQIVND (reference sequence). The CDR3 is 14 residues long. In Seattle, patients joined the study during active infection and were tracked longitudinally. The TCR was taken from a woman in her sixties with COVID-19, enrolled during active disease. The genes are TRBV19 and TRBJ1-1; 8 bases are shared with TRBD1. Sequencing was carried out using peripheral blood. DNA of the CDR3: TGTGCCAGTAGTATGCCAGGGGGCTTCTTCGAAGCTTTCTTT. Protein: CASSMPGGFFEAFF.